What follows are 3 T cell receptor beta chains derived from one specimen sequenced in a study of blood T cell repertoires in COVID-19. Generated by immunoSEQ multiplex PCR, the TCRdb table keeps only in-frame clones and is missing some. The sample holds 90,000 to 100,000 clones, around 75% seen once. Sequences were obtained from peripheral blood. The source of these receptors is a man in his 70s with acute or convalescent COVID-19.

The rearrangement links TRBV28 to TRBJ1-1; 7 nucleotides agree with TRBD1. V shed 5 bases, J shed 5 bases, and the junction held 11 bases outside the gene matches. Germline V CDR1 and CDR2: MDHEN, SYDVKM. The CDR3 totals 15 residues. This CDR3 reads CASSPTGQERTEAFF. CDR3 sequence (DNA): TGTGCCAGCAGTCCCACTGGACAGGAGAGGACTGAAGCTTTCTTT. The full variable domain, in which reference TRBV28 and TRBJ1-1 provide the parts outside the CDR3, is DVKVTQSSRYLVKRTGEKVFLECVQDMDHENMFWYRQDPGLGLRLIYFSYDVKMKEKGDIPEGYSVSREKKERFSLILESASTNQTSMYLCASSPTGQERTEAFFGQGTRLTVV.

This chain connects TRBV7-2 to TRBJ2-2; the D gene is possibly TRBD1 (6 bases). Germline V CDR1 and CDR2: SGHTA, FQGNSA. Trimming took 6 bases from V and 0 from J, leaving 14 bases between them. This CDR3 region has 16 residues. The CDR3 DNA is TGTGCCAGCAGGTTCCGTGGGGGCGCGAACACCGGGGAGCTGTTTTTT. Translation gives CASRFRGGANTGELFF.

About this clone: One end of the junction does not line up with germline, which may come from a read error. This chain joins TRBV7-6 and TRBJ2-1; D remains ambiguous. The CDR3 has 15 residues. The germline V gene encodes CDR1 SGHVS and CDR2 FNYEAQ. CDR3 sequence: CASSLNLDAYHEQFF. CDR3 sequence (DNA): TGTGCCAGCAGCTTAAACCTAGACGCCTACCATGAGCAGTTCTTC. Looking up the rest from reference TRBV7-6 and TRBJ2-1 gives the full variable domain: GAGVSQSPRYKVTKRGQDVALRCDPISGHVSLYWYRQALGQGPEFLTYFNYEAQQDKSGLPNDRFSAERPEGSISTLTIQRTEQRDSAMYRCASSLNLDAYHEQFFGPGTRLTVL.